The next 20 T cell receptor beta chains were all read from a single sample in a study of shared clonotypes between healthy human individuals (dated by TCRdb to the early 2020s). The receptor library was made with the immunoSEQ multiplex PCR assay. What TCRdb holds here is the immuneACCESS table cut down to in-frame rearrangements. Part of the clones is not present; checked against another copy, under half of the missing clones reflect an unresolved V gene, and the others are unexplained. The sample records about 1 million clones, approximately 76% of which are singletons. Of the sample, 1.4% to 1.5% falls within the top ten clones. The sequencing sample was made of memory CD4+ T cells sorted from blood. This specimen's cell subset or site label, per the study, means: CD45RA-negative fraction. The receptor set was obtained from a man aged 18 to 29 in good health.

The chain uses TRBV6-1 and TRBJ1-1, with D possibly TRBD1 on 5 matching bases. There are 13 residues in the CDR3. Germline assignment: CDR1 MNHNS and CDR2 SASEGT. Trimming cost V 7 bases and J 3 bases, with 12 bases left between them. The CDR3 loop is CASKRGPDTEAFF. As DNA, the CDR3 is TGTGCCAGCAAGAGGGGACCAGACACTGAAGCTTTCTTT.

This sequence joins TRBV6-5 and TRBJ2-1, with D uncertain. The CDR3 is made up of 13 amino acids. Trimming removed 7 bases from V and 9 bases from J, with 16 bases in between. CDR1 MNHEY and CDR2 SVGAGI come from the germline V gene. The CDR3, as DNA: TGTGCCAGCAAGACTGCCGGGTGGGGTGAGCAGTTCTTC. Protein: CASKTAGWGEQFF.

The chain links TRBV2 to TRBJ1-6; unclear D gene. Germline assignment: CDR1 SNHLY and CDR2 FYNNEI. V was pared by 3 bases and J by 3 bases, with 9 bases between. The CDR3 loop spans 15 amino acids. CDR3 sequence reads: CASSDTALYNSPLHF. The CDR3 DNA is TGTGCCAGCAGTGACACTGCCCTCTATAATTCACCCCTCCACTTT.

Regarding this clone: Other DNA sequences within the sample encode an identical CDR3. CDR3 loop: CASSSNTEAFF. The CDR3, as DNA: TGTGCCAGCAGTTCGAACACTGAAGCTTTCTTT. The chain links TRBV6-1 to TRBJ1-1; D uncertain. This CDR3 region has 11 residues. The germline V gene has CDR1 MNHNS and CDR2 SASEGT. V lost 5 bases, J lost 1 base, and 2 bases lay in between.

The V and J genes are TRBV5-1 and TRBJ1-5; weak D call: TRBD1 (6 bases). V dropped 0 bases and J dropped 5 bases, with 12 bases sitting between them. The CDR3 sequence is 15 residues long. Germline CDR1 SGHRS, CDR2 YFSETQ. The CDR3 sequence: CASSLGGGKDQPQHF. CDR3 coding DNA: TGCGCCAGCAGCTTGGGGGGGGGCAAGGATCAGCCCCAGCATTTT.

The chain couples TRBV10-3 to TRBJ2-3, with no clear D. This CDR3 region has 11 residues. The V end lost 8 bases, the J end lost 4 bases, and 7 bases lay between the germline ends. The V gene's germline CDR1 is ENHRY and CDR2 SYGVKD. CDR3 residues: CAILLADTQYF. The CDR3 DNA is TGTGCCATCTTACTGGCAGATACGCAGTATTTT.

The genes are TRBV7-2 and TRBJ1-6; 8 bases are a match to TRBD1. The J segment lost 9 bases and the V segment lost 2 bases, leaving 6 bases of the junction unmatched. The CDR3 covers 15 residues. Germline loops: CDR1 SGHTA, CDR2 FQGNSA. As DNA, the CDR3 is TGTGCCAGCAGCTTAATTCAGGGGGCTAGTTCACCCCTCCACTTT. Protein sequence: CASSLIQGASSPLHF.

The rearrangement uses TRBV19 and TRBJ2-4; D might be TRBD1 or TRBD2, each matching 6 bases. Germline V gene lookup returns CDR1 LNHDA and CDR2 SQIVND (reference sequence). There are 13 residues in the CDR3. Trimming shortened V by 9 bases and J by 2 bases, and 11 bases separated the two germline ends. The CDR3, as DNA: TGTGCCAGCCGGAGGGACACCAAAAACATTCAGTACTTC. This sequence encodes CASRRDTKNIQYF.

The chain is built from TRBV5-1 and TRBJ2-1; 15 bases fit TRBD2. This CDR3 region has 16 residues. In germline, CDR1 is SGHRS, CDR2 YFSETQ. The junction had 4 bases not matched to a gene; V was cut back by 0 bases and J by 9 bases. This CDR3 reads CASSLAPGLAGGEQFF. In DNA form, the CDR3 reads TGCGCCAGCAGCTTGGCCCCGGGACTAGCGGGGGGTGAGCAGTTCTTC.

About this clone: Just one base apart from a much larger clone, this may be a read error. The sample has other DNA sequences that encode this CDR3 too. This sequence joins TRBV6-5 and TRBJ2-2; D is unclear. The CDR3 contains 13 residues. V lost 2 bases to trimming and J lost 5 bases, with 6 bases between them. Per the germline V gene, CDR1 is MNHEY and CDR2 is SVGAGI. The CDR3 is CASSYPGTGELFF. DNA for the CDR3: TGTGCCAGCAGTTACCCTGGGACCGGGGAGCTGTTTTTT.

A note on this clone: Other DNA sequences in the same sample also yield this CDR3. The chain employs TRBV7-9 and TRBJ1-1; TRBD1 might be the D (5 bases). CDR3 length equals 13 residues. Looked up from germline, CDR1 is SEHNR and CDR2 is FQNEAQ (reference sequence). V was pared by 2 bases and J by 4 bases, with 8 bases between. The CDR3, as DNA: TGTGCCAGCAGCTTACTCCAGGGCACTGAAGCTTTCTTT. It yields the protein CASSLLQGTEAFF. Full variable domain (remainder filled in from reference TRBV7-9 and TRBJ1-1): DTGVSQNPRHKITKRGQNVTFRCDPISEHNRLYWYRQTLGQGPEFLTYFQNEAQLEKSRLLSDRFSAERPKGSFSTLEIQRTEQGDSAMYLCASSLLQGTEAFFGQGTRLTVV.

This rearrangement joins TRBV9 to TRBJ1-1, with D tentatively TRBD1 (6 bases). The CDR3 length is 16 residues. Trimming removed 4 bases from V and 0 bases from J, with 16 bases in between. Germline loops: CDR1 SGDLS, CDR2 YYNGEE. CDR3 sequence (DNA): TGTGCCAGCAGCCCTCGGGAAGGGGGGCTGAACACTGAAGCTTTCTTT. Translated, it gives CASSPREGGLNTEAFF.

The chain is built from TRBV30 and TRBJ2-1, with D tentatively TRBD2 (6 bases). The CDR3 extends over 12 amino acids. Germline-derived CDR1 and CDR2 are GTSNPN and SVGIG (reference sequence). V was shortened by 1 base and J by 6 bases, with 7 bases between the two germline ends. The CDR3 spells CAWSGRGNEQFF. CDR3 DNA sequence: TGTGCCTGGAGTGGGCGGGGCAATGAGCAGTTCTTC.

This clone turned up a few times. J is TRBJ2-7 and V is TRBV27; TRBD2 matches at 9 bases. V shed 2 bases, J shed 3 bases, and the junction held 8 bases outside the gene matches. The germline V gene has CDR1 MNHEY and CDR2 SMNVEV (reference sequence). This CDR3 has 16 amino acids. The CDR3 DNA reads TGTGCCAGCAGTTTAGATGGGCGGGGGGGAATCTACGAGCAGTACTTC. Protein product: CASSLDGRGGIYEQYF.

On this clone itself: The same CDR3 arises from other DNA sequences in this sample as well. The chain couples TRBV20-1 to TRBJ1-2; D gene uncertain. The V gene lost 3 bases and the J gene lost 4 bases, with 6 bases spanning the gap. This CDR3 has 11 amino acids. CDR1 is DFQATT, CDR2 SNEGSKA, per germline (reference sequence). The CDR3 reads CSARGSYGYTF. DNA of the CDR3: TGCAGTGCTAGGGGCAGCTATGGCTACACCTTC.

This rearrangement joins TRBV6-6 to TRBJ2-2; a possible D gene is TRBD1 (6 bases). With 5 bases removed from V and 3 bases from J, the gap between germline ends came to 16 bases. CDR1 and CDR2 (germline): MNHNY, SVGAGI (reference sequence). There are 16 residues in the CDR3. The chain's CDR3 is CASSGDRLAYTGELFF. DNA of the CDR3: TGTGCCAGCAGTGGTGACAGGCTGGCCTACACCGGGGAGCTGTTTTTT.

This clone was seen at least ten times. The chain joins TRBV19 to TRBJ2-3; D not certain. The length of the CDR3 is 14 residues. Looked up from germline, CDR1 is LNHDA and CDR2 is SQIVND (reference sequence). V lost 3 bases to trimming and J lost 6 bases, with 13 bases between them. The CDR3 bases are TGTGCCAGTAGTATCCCGCACGACCGGGATACGCAGTATTTT. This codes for CASSIPHDRDTQYF.

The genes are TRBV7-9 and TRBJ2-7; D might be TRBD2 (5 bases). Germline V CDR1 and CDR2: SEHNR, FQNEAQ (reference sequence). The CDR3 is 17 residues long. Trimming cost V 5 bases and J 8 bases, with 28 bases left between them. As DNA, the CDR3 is TGTGCCAGCAGCCGAACCGGAGAAGCCGTCTCCTACGGGAAGCAGTACTTC. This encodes CASSRTGEAVSYGKQYF.

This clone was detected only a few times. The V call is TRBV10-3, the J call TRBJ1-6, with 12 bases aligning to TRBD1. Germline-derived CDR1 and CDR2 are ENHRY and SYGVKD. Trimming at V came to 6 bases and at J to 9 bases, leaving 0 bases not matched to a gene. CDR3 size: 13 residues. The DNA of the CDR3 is TGTGCCATCAGGGGACAGGGGGCTTCACCCCTCCACTTT. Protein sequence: CAIRGQGASPLHF.

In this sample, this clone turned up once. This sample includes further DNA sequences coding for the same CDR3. The CDR3 region is CASSLRQGNTGELFF. CDR3 coding DNA: TGCGCCAGCAGCTTGAGACAGGGAAACACCGGGGAGCTGTTTTTT. The chain has TRBV5-1 and TRBJ2-2, with 7 bases matching TRBD1. Per the germline V gene, CDR1 is SGHRS and CDR2 is YFSETQ. The CDR3 consists of 15 residues. J gave up 2 bases and V 1 base, and 2 bases lay outside the gene matches.